Listed here is a single TCR beta chain. The sample originates from a study of blood T cell repertoires in COVID-19. Looked up from germline, CDR1 is LNHDA and CDR2 is SQIVND (reference sequence). The CDR3 extends over 14 amino acids. The trim removed 4 bases at V and 8 bases at J, leaving 6 bases unmatched. Clones were read by immunoSEQ multiplex PCR, and TCRdb kept only the in-frame ones, dropping some. Of some 340,000 clones in the sample, around 87% were seen once. Grouping used clinical history reported by participants in a survey and questionnaire. The receptor was isolated from a woman aged 25 to 39 who had recovered from COVID-19. Specimen: PBMCs or T cells enriched from blood (not recorded which). This chain uses TRBV19 with TRBJ2-1; 9 positions match TRBD2. The CDR3 DNA is TGTGCCAGTAGTACTGCGGGGGGGCCTCATGAGCAGTTCTTC. Translation gives CASSTAGGPHEQFF.